A single sample gave rise to the 29 T cell receptor beta chains below, sequenced in a study of response to subunit inactivated influenza vaccine. TCRdb independently ran MiXCR on the RT-PCR reads; one entry per CDR3 protein. The sample holds hundreds of thousands of distinct CDR3 sequences, about 25% seen once. Sequences were derived from CD4+ T cells sorted from PBMCs, sampled about 5 days after vaccination. The receptors come from a man aged 50-59 years who received an inactivated influenza vaccine.

The chain has TRBV7-2 and TRBJ2-1; 12 positions match TRBD2. CDR1 is SGHTA and CDR2 is FQGNSA in the germline V gene. This CDR3 is 15 amino acids long. After removal of 6 bases from V and 10 bases from J, the junction contained 10 bases not matched to a gene. CDR3 in DNA: TGTGCCAGCAGTTCTAGCGGGAGGGCCTTATGGGAGCAGTTCTTC. Translated: CASSSSGRALWEQFF.

The CDR3 region has the DNA TGTGCCAGCAGTGGCCGACCAGGGGCTAATGAAAAACTGTTTTTT. Encoded protein: CASSGRPGANEKLFF. The rearrangement uses TRBV6-1 and TRBJ1-4; perhaps TRBD1 as D (6 bases). The CDR3 spans 15 residues. Germline V lookup: CDR1 MNHNS, CDR2 SASEGT. V was pared by 4 bases and J by 3 bases, with 12 bases between.

This clonotype was seen repeatedly, ten times or more. V gene TRBV12-3 or TRBV12-4 combines with J gene TRBJ2-1, with D perhaps matching TRBD2 (6 bases). Trimming left V 6 bases short and J 9 bases short, with 12 bases between. The CDR3 consists of 12 residues. CDR3 coding DNA: TGTGCCAGCAGCCTCACTAGCTTTGAGCAGTTCTTC. This sequence encodes CASSLTSFEQFF.

This clonotype was counted only a few times. This chain links TRBV27 with TRBJ2-3; D is possibly TRBD2 (6 bases). From germline, CDR1 is MNHEY and CDR2 SMNVEV (reference sequence). CDR3 length: 13 residues. V was cut by 2 bases and J by 6 bases, with 9 bases left in between. The CDR3 loop reads CASSLLGGDTQYF. In nucleotides, the CDR3 is TGTGCCAGCAGTTTACTCGGAGGGGATACGCAGTATTTT.

The chain uses TRBV6-5 and TRBJ1-2; a possible D gene is TRBD1 (6 bases). CDR3 length: 16 amino acids. V lost 0 bases, J lost 6 bases, and 17 bases lay in between. Germline V gene data show CDR1 as MNHEY and CDR2 as SVGAGI. The CDR3: CASSYSGLFKGDGYTF. The CDR3 DNA reads TGTGCCAGCAGTTACTCCGGGTTGTTCAAGGGGGATGGCTACACCTTC.

The V gene is TRBV27, the J gene TRBJ2-7; D might be TRBD2 (5 bases). Germline values: CDR1 MNHEY, CDR2 SMNVEV (reference sequence). Trimming shortened V by 6 bases and J by 0 bases, and 12 bases separated the two germline ends. The CDR3 covers 14 residues. In DNA, the CDR3 is TGTGCCAGCAGGGTAGCGCGGAGCTCCTACGAGCAGTACTTC. Protein product: CASRVARSSYEQYF.

The chain employs TRBV5-1 and TRBJ2-7; D gene ambiguous. V dropped 3 bases and J dropped 2 bases, with 9 bases sitting between them. This CDR3 has 13 amino acids. Per the germline V gene, CDR1 is SGHRS and CDR2 is YFSETQ. For the CDR3, the DNA is TGCGCCAGCAGCTCCCAGCCGACCTACGAGCAGTACTTC. Translated, it gives CASSSQPTYEQYF.

The V gene is TRBV28, the J gene TRBJ1-4, with 9 bases identical to TRBD1. The CDR3 covers 14 residues. V lost 8 bases, J lost 5 bases, and 6 bases stayed unmatched. Looked up from germline, CDR1 is MDHEN and CDR2 is SYDVKM. The CDR3 sequence: CASLTGGKNEKLFF. As DNA, the CDR3 is TGTGCCAGCCTTACAGGGGGCAAGAATGAAAAACTGTTTTTT.

This chain uses TRBV5-1 with TRBJ2-1; 8 nucleotides line up with TRBD2. The CDR3 length is 15 residues. J gave up 1 base and V 6 bases, and 6 bases lay outside the gene matches. Germline assignment: CDR1 SGHRS and CDR2 YFSETQ. CDR3 protein: CASKDLAGSYNEQFF. In nucleotides, the CDR3 is TGCGCCAGCAAGGATCTAGCGGGTTCCTACAATGAGCAGTTCTTC.

This clonotype turned up a few times. The chain carries TRBV4-2 and TRBJ1-6; maybe TRBD1 (6 bases). This CDR3 has 16 residues. Trimming cost V 1 base and J 8 bases, with 15 bases left between them. CDR1 is LGHNA and CDR2 is YNFKEQ in the germline V gene. The CDR3 region is CASSQVGGRMDSPLHF. In DNA, the CDR3 is TGTGCCAGCAGCCAAGTTGGGGGCAGGATGGATTCACCCCTCCACTTT.

There are a few counts of this clonotype. V and J are TRBV5-6 and TRBJ2-1, with a tentative D call TRBD1 (6 bases). This CDR3 comprises 14 residues. Germline assignment: CDR1 SGHDT and CDR2 YYEEEE. The V end was cut by 0 bases, the J end by 8 bases, with 12 bases between. The CDR3 coding sequence is TGTGCCAGCAGCTTGGAACAGGGTGTCGATGAGCAGTTCTTC. This translates into CASSLEQGVDEQFF.

The chain links TRBV29-1 to TRBJ2-3; D not resolved. V was shortened by 3 bases and J by 1 base, with 11 bases between the two germline ends. CDR1 is SQVTM and CDR2 is ANQGSEA in the germline V gene. CDR3 length: 14 amino acids. CDR3 loop: CSVESSLGTDTQYF. The CDR3 DNA reads TGCAGCGTTGAGTCTAGTCTGGGCACAGATACGCAGTATTTT.

This clonotype was counted only a few times. The rearrangement links TRBV9 to TRBJ2-1; a possible D gene is TRBD1 (5 bases). The germline CDR1 and CDR2 sequences are SGDLS and YYNGEE. The V gene lost 0 bases and the J gene lost 6 bases, with 13 bases spanning the gap. The CDR3 sequence is 15 residues long. In DNA, the CDR3 is TGTGCCAGCAGCGTAGTACCCCATACAGGCAATGAGCAGTTCTTC. Translated, it gives CASSVVPHTGNEQFF.

This clonotype showed up just a few times. V is TRBV15 and J is TRBJ2-7, with 12 bases that match TRBD2. Per the germline V gene, CDR1 is LNHNV and CDR2 is YYDKDF (reference sequence). Trimming cost V 2 bases and J 5 bases; bases outside gene matches: 1. The CDR3 is 14 amino acids. The CDR3 sequence is CATSRRLAGDEQYF. DNA for the CDR3: TGTGCCACCAGCAGACGACTAGCGGGGGACGAGCAGTACTTC.

The chain uses TRBV7-9 and TRBJ2-5, with D possibly TRBD2 on 5 matching bases. The CDR3 loop spans 17 amino acids. V was pared by 3 bases and J by 6 bases, with 23 bases between. CDR1 and CDR2 from the germline V gene are SEHNR and FQNEAQ (reference sequence). The CDR3 region is CASSFSRGLSGRKTQYF. The CDR3 region has the DNA TGTGCCAGCAGCTTTTCACGTGGACTCTCCGGAAGGAAGACCCAGTACTTC.

V gene TRBV29-1 combines with J gene TRBJ1-1; no reliable D call. The V gene lost 2 bases and the J gene lost 0 bases, with 13 bases spanning the gap. This CDR3 is 15 amino acids long. Germline lookup yields CDR1 SQVTM and CDR2 ANQGSEA. CDR3 residues: CSVEKRARMNTEAFF. In DNA, the CDR3 is TGCAGCGTTGAAAAGCGGGCGCGGATGAACACTGAAGCTTTCTTT.

The V and J genes are TRBV12-3 or TRBV12-4 and TRBJ2-1, with TRBD2 matching over 8 bases. Trimming cost V 6 bases and J 2 bases; bases outside gene matches: 6. CDR3 length equals 15 residues. This chain's CDR3 is CASREPGLAYNEQFF. The CDR3 nucleotides read TGTGCCAGCAGGGAGCCGGGACTAGCCTACAATGAGCAGTTCTTC.

The J gene is TRBJ1-5, the V gene TRBV7-2; possibly TRBD1 for D (5 bases). Trimming cost V 7 bases and J 7 bases, with 17 bases left between them. Germline V gene lookup returns CDR1 SGHTA and CDR2 FQGNSA. CDR3 length: 14 residues. The CDR3 DNA sequence: TGTGCCAGCACTCCGACGGGCGAGGGGCAGCCCCAGCATTTT. The encoded protein is CASTPTGEGQPQHF.

The CDR3 DNA sequence: TGTGCCAGCAGTTACTACCTAGCGGTGGGGACAGATACGCAGTATTTT. Residues: CASSYYLAVGTDTQYF. The chain employs TRBV28 and TRBJ2-3; 7 positions agree with TRBD2. This CDR3 is 16 amino acids long. Per the germline V gene, CDR1 is MDHEN and CDR2 is SYDVKM. V lost 4 bases to trimming and J lost 3 bases; unmatched junction nucleotides: 10. Looking up the rest from reference TRBV28 and TRBJ2-3 gives the full variable domain: DVKVTQSSRYLVKRTGEKVFLECVQDMDHENMFWYRQDPGLGLRLIYFSYDVKMKEKGDIPEGYSVSREKKERFSLILESASTNQTSMYLCASSYYLAVGTDTQYFGPGTRLTVL.

The V and J genes are TRBV5-1 and TRBJ1-2; unclear D gene. Deletions cut 0 bases from V and 3 bases from J, with 9 bases between. The CDR3 has 14 residues. Looked up from germline, CDR1 is SGHRS and CDR2 is YFSETQ. The CDR3, as DNA: TGCGCCAGCAGCTTGGGTGTGGAACACTATGGCTACACCTTC. This translates into CASSLGVEHYGYTF.

The rearrangement uses TRBV20-1 and TRBJ2-2; 8 bases match TRBD1. J lost 3 bases, V lost 6 bases, and 6 bases had no gene match. The CDR3 runs 14 residues. Germline V gene lookup returns CDR1 DFQATT and CDR2 SNEGSKA (reference sequence). CDR3 region: CSAPGGRDTGELFF. The CDR3, as DNA: TGCAGTGCACCAGGGGGCCGAGACACCGGGGAGCTGTTTTTT.

This chain connects TRBV7-2 to TRBJ2-3, with D unresolved. The CDR3 runs to 13 residues. V was clipped by 5 bases and J by 6 bases, with 12 bases between them. Per germline, CDR1 SGHTA and CDR2 FQGNSA. Here the CDR3 reads CASSRRLGDTQYF. The DNA for the CDR3 is TGTGCCAGCAGCCGTAGGCTGGGGGATACGCAGTATTTT.

The chain carries TRBV30 and TRBJ2-7; D gene ambiguous. Germline values: CDR1 GTSNPN, CDR2 SVGIG (reference sequence). This CDR3 has 12 residues. V was pared by 7 bases and J by 3 bases, with 13 bases between. CDR3 loop: CASAKDVYEQYF. In DNA form, the CDR3 reads TGTGCCTCGGCGAAAGACGTCTACGAGCAGTACTTC.

This clonotype was seen only a few times. The chain has TRBV7-2 and TRBJ1-5, with D uncertain. Per germline, CDR1 SGHTA and CDR2 FQGNSA. The CDR3 has 13 residues. V was pared by 3 bases and J by 6 bases, with 9 bases between. The CDR3 DNA follows: TGTGCCAGCAGCTTCGCGGGTTTTCAGCCCCAGCATTTT. Translation: CASSFAGFQPQHF.

This clonotype was seen a few times. The gene calls are TRBV24-1 and TRBJ2-3; D is perhaps TRBD1 or TRBD2 (5 bases each). V was trimmed by 3 bases and J by 2 bases, leaving 11 bases between them. Germline V CDR1 and CDR2: KGHDR, SFDVKD. The CDR3 loop spans 15 amino acids. The CDR3 spells CATSDVGRYTDTQYF. The DNA for the CDR3 is TGTGCCACCAGTGATGTGGGACGGTACACAGATACGCAGTATTTT.

This clonotype has more than one count but fewer than ten. V and J are TRBV11-2 and TRBJ2-7, with 7 bases identical to TRBD1. Trimming at V came to 5 bases and at J to 6 bases, leaving 13 bases not matched to a gene. This CDR3 contains 15 residues. Looked up from germline, CDR1 is SGHAT and CDR2 is FQNNGV. CDR3 in DNA: TGTGCCAGCAGCCCCGTACAGGGGAGTACGCGCGAGCAGTACTTC. It specifies CASSPVQGSTREQYF.

The chain couples TRBV7-8 to TRBJ2-7; 15 positions agree with TRBD2. The CDR3 consists of 15 residues. Per the germline V gene, CDR1 is SGHVS and CDR2 is FQNEAQ. The trim removed 5 bases at V and 4 bases at J, leaving 3 bases unmatched. For the CDR3, the DNA is TGTGCCAGCAGCCGGACTAGCGGGAGGGGGTACGAGCAGTACTTC. It encodes CASSRTSGRGYEQYF.

This rearrangement joins TRBV5-1 to TRBJ2-1, with 9 positions matching TRBD1. Germline V CDR1 and CDR2: SGHRS, YFSETQ. The CDR3 loop spans 17 amino acids. The V segment lost 4 bases and the J segment 5 bases; nucleotides outside the gene matches: 13. This chain's CDR3 is CASSRNIGTGPNNEQFF. The CDR3 coding sequence is TGCGCCAGCAGCCGGAATATCGGGACAGGGCCGAACAATGAGCAGTTCTTC.

A word on this clonotype: The germline gene is not matched at one end of the junction; a read error may be the cause. For the CDR3, the DNA is TGCAGTGCCCTGGGCCCAGGGGGCGAGACGCAGTACTTC. This gives the protein CSALGPGGETQYF. The chain has TRBV20-1 and TRBJ2-5, with 8 bases matching TRBD1. Germline assignment: CDR1 DFQATT and CDR2 SNEGSKA (reference sequence). The CDR3 runs 13 residues.